The source of this TCR beta chain is a study of blood T cell repertoires in COVID-19. At the level of the study: Acute and convalescent COVID-19 samples came from the United States, Italy and Spain. Sources were T cells, B-cell-depleted T cells, or PBMCs; the material itself was cDNA or gDNA.

This CDR3 is 13 amino acids long. From germline, CDR1 is MGHRA and CDR2 YSYEKL. The V gene lost 1 base and the J gene lost 6 bases, with 7 bases spanning the gap. TCRdb's table, derived via immunoSEQ multiplex PCR, lists solely in-frame clones and lacks some. The data show about 250,000 clones, with approximately 79% seen just once and 4% held by the top ten. The receptor's source is a woman aged 40 to 50 with active or convalescent COVID-19. Sequenced input: peripheral blood. This chain uses TRBV4-1 with TRBJ1-5; unclear D gene. CDR3 amino acids: CASSQVQRQPQHF. CDR3 nucleotides: TGCGCCAGCAGCCAAGTACAACGTCAGCCCCAGCATTTT.